This TCR beta chain was documented in a study of blood T cell repertoires in COVID-19. Sequencing used immunoSEQ multiplex PCR; TCRdb keeps in-frame clones, though not all of them. This sample has some 400,000 clones, with approximately 87% found just once. Sequencing input: peripheral blood. The TCR originated in a woman in her twenties or thirties with COVID-19, enrolled during active disease.

Here the CDR3 reads CASNDNYNEQFF. Here the CDR3 DNA reads TGTGCCAGTAACGACAACTACAATGAGCAGTTCTTC. The V call is TRBV19, the J call TRBJ2-1; no reliable D call. Trimming removed 7 bases at V and 3 bases at J, with 7 bases between. Germline V gives CDR1 LNHDA, CDR2 SQIVND (reference sequence). The CDR3 extends over 12 amino acids.